These 29 T cell receptor beta chains were sequenced from one sample in a study of Graves' ophthalmopathy and Graves' hyperthyroidism. Amplification of the TCR beta CDR3 regions used RNA transcripts (as template). The authors performed first-round RT-PCR with HTBI primers and then a second-round multiplex PCR. TCRdb independently ran MiXCR on the multiplex PCR reads; one entry per CDR3 protein. The sample includes fewer than 350,000 distinct CDR3 sequences, 15% to 20% of them seen just once. Sequencing input: peripheral blood. These receptors originate from an adult man with Graves' ophthalmopathy.

A few counts support this clonotype. This chain connects TRBV20-1 to TRBJ1-1, with 12 positions matching TRBD1. Germline lookup yields CDR1 DFQATT and CDR2 SNEGSKA (reference sequence). V shed 5 bases, J shed 4 bases, and the junction held 14 bases outside the gene matches. The CDR3 runs 17 residues. The CDR3: CSAAPGTGGYLGTEAFF. As DNA, the CDR3 is TGCAGTGCTGCCCCCGGGACAGGGGGCTACCTGGGCACTGAAGCTTTCTTT.

Many counts were recorded for this clonotype. The rearrangement uses TRBV15 and TRBJ1-1; tentatively, D is TRBD1 (6 bases). V was clipped by 6 bases and J by 1 base, with 9 bases between them. In germline, CDR1 is LNHNV, CDR2 YYDKDF (reference sequence). The CDR3 has 13 amino acids. The CDR3 loop reads CATRGQRNTEAFF. CDR3 bases: TGTGCCACCAGGGGACAACGGAACACTGAAGCTTTCTTT.

This clonotype showed up many times. The chain is built from TRBV10-1 and TRBJ2-7, with TRBD2 matching over 10 bases. CDR1 is WNHNN and CDR2 is SYGVQD in the germline V gene (reference sequence). The CDR3 covers 15 residues. V gave up 3 bases and J gave up 4 bases; unmatched junction bases: 6. DNA of the CDR3: TGCGCCAGCAGTGACGGTACTAGCGGGATTTACGAGCAGTACTTC. It specifies CASSDGTSGIYEQYF.

This chain uses TRBV6-5 with TRBJ2-5; D possibly uses TRBD1 or TRBD2 (6 bases each). This CDR3 has 15 amino acids. V lost 0 bases to trimming and J lost 2 bases, with 10 bases between them. Germline CDR1 MNHEY, CDR2 SVGAGI. This CDR3 reads CASSYSQGGQETQYF. For the CDR3, the DNA is TGTGCCAGCAGTTACTCACAAGGGGGGCAAGAGACCCAGTACTTC.

This clonotype was seen at least ten times. The chain joins TRBV6-2 or TRBV6-3 to TRBJ2-2; the D call may be TRBD1 or TRBD2 (6 bases each). The V gene's germline CDR1 is MNHEY and CDR2 SVGEGT. CDR3 length equals 14 residues. Deletions cut 11 bases from V and 7 bases from J, with 20 bases between. CDR3 coding DNA: TGTGCCGGAGGGAGAGGGGGAGTTGGCGGGGAGCTGTTTTTT. Translated: CAGGRGGVGGELFF.

This clonotype has a count of ten or more. An end of the junction differs from the germline gene, which may be a read error. This chain joins TRBV20-1 and TRBJ1-1, with D unresolved. Germline V gives CDR1 DFQATT, CDR2 SNEGSKA (reference sequence). The CDR3 consists of 12 residues. The CDR3 DNA follows: TGCAGTGCTAGGAGTCGGAACCCTGAAGCTTTCTTT. As protein: CSARSRNPEAFF.

This clonotype was observed a few times. The rearrangement uses TRBV6-1 and TRBJ1-5; TRBD1 matches at 8 bases. J was trimmed by 6 bases and V by 7 bases; bases with no gene match: 5. This CDR3 contains 13 residues. From germline, CDR1 is MNHNS and CDR2 SASEGT. CDR3 sequence reads: CASNRQGFQPQHF. DNA for the CDR3: TGTGCCAGCAACCGACAGGGGTTTCAGCCCCAGCATTTT.

This clonotype was found many times. The chain recombines TRBV6-5 with TRBJ1-1; D is uncertain. Germline lookup yields CDR1 MNHEY and CDR2 SVGAGI. V lost 4 bases to trimming and J lost 4 bases, with 10 bases between them. The CDR3 is 13 residues long. CDR3 sequence: CASSSLWGTEAFF. CDR3 bases: TGTGCCAGCAGTTCATTATGGGGCACTGAAGCTTTCTTT.

To note about this clonotype: At one end, the junction sequence differs from germline, possibly due to a read error. This chain joins TRBV7-2 and TRBJ1-1; 7 nucleotides agree with TRBD1. The CDR3 has 14 residues. Germline values: CDR1 SGHTA, CDR2 FQGNSA. This chain's CDR3 is CASSLERDSTGAFF. The CDR3 coding sequence is TGTGCCAGCAGCTTAGAGCGGGACAGCACTGGAGCTTTCTTT.

The chain is built from TRBV18 and TRBJ1-5; possible D gene TRBD1, 5 bases. Germline V lookup: CDR1 KGHSH, CDR2 LQKENI. The CDR3 loop spans 16 amino acids. Trimming cost V 3 bases and J 3 bases, with 15 bases left between them. DNA for the CDR3: TGTGCCAGCTCACCGTTCTCGGGGGTTAACAATCAGCCCCAGCATTTT. Its translation is CASSPFSGVNNQPQHF.

This clonotype was detected many times. This chain uses TRBV7-2 with TRBJ2-3; 8 bases fit TRBD2. This CDR3 is built from 16 residues. V was pared by 4 bases and J by 0 bases, with 6 bases of the junction left unmatched. Germline V gene data show CDR1 as SGHTA and CDR2 as FQGNSA. The CDR3 nucleotides read TGTGCCAGCAGCTGGATAGCGGGATTTAGCACAGATACGCAGTATTTT. Its translation: CASSWIAGFSTDTQYF.

The table lists this clonotype with many counts. CDR3 region: CASRRLAGGSETQYF. The CDR3 nucleotides read TGTGCCAGCAGGAGACTAGCGGGGGGCTCGGAGACCCAGTACTTC. The chain couples TRBV6-5 to TRBJ2-5, with 13 bases lining up with TRBD2. Per the germline V gene, CDR1 is MNHEY and CDR2 is SVGAGI. This CDR3 has 15 amino acids. The junction had 6 bases not matched to a gene; V was cut back by 6 bases and J by 5 bases.

The chain employs TRBV11-2 and TRBJ2-4; no clear D. Germline lookup yields CDR1 SGHAT and CDR2 FQNNGV. Trimming removed 4 bases at V and 2 bases at J, with 6 bases between. This CDR3 is built from 13 residues. The CDR3 here is CASSSVTKNIQYF. For the CDR3, the DNA is TGTGCCAGCAGCTCGGTTACCAAAAACATTCAGTACTTC. The whole variable domain, remainder taken from reference TRBV11-2 and TRBJ2-4, is EAGVAQSPRYKIIEKRQSVAFWCNPISGHATLYWYQQILGQGPKLLIQFQNNGVVDDSQLPKDRFSAERLKGVDSTLKIQPAKLEDSAVYLCASSSVTKNIQYFGAGTRLSVL.

This clonotype has ten or more counts. V is TRBV24-1 and J is TRBJ1-1; D ambiguous. Germline CDR1 reads KGHDR; CDR2 reads SFDVKD. V lost 8 bases and J lost 4, with 22 bases in between. The length of the CDR3 is 16 residues. CDR3 sequence reads: CATILMTQRLSTEAFF. The CDR3 DNA sequence: TGTGCCACCATACTCATGACCCAGAGGCTGAGCACTGAAGCTTTCTTT.

In its sample, this clonotype was seen many times. This chain links TRBV11-2 with TRBJ1-1; D remains ambiguous. The germline gives CDR1 SGHAT, CDR2 FQNNGV. The CDR3 consists of 17 residues. The V end was cut by 2 bases, the J end by 5 bases, with 21 bases between. The CDR3 nucleotides read TGTGCCAGCAGCTTAAGAGGCCAGAACACCCGGGTGACTGAAGCTTTCTTT. It codes for CASSLRGQNTRVTEAFF.

This clonotype was seen repeatedly, ten times or more. The chain joins TRBV5-1 to TRBJ2-5; perhaps TRBD2 as D (5 bases). CDR3 length: 13 residues. Trimming shortened V by 1 base and J by 8 bases, and 12 bases separated the two germline ends. Germline V gene data show CDR1 as SGHRS and CDR2 as YFSETQ. CDR3: CASSLMEVQTQYF. The CDR3, as DNA: TGCGCCAGCAGCTTGATGGAGGTCCAAACCCAGTACTTC.

This clonotype was detected ten times or more. The rearrangement links TRBV6-2 or TRBV6-3 to TRBJ1-5, with a weak D call TRBD1 (6 bases). Deletions cut 5 bases from V and 5 bases from J, with 25 bases between. The CDR3 totals 18 residues. In germline, CDR1 is MNHEY, CDR2 SVGEGT. CDR3 in DNA: TGTGCCAGCAGTCAAAGGGGGTTCCAGGTCCTCGGGGATCAGCCCCAGCATTTT. The encoded protein is CASSQRGFQVLGDQPQHF.

The table lists this clonotype with many counts. CDR3 amino acids: CASSQALPPTDEISYEQYF. CDR3 DNA sequence: TGCGCCAGCAGCCAAGCTCTACCCCCTACCGACGAAATCTCCTACGAGCAGTACTTC. V usage is TRBV4-1 and J usage is TRBJ2-7; no firm D call. Germline-derived CDR1 and CDR2 are MGHRA and YSYEKL. Trimming pared 1 base from V and 0 bases from J, leaving 22 bases between. This CDR3 comprises 19 residues.

This clonotype appeared many times. The chain links TRBV5-6 to TRBJ2-5; TRBD2 matches at 9 bases. The CDR3 contains 14 residues. The germline V gene has CDR1 SGHDT and CDR2 YYEEEE. The V gene end was trimmed by 1 base and the J gene end by 5 bases; junction bases not matched to a gene: 3. CDR3 bases: TGTGCCAGCAGCTTGTGGCGGGGGGGGGAGACCCAGTACTTC. Translation gives CASSLWRGGETQYF. The variable domain in full, with the rest retrieved from reference TRBV5-6 and TRBJ2-5, is DAGVTQSPTHLIKTRGQQVTLRCSPKSGHDTVSWYQQALGQGPQFIFQYYEEEERQRGNFPDRFSGHQFPNYSSELNVNALLLGDSALYLCASSLWRGGETQYFGPGTRLLVL.

This clonotype was seen repeatedly, ten times or more. This chain connects TRBV2 to TRBJ1-2; D is possibly TRBD1 (6 bases). CDR1 SNHLY and CDR2 FYNNEI come from the germline V gene. CDR3 length equals 12 residues. Trimming removed 4 bases from V and 4 bases from J, with 7 bases in between. The CDR3 spells CASSAGAYGYTF. DNA of the CDR3: TGTGCCAGCAGTGCAGGGGCCTATGGCTACACCTTC. The whole variable domain, remainder taken from reference TRBV2 and TRBJ1-2, is EPEVTQTPSHQVTQMGQEVILRCVPISNHLYFYWYRQILGQKVEFLVSFYNNEISEKSEIFDDQFSVERPDGSNFTLKIRSTKLEDSAMYFCASSAGAYGYTFGSGTRLTVV.

This clonotype came up many times. The chain recombines TRBV6-4 with TRBJ1-2; D is possibly TRBD1 (5 bases). Germline lookup yields CDR1 MRHNA and CDR2 SNTAGT. V gave up 6 bases and J gave up 6 bases, with 26 bases separating them. This CDR3 spans 17 amino acids. The CDR3 DNA reads TGTGCCAGCAGACAACACGCGCCCCGGGACGGAATGGATGGCTACACCTTC. This sequence encodes CASRQHAPRDGMDGYTF.

This clonotype was observed at least ten times. J is TRBJ1-2 and V is TRBV27; no clear D. Trimming removed 2 bases at V and 6 bases at J, with 13 bases between. The CDR3 consists of 14 residues. CDR1 MNHEY and CDR2 SMNVEV come from the germline V gene (reference sequence). CDR3 protein: CASSLNFPGDGYTF. The CDR3 DNA is TGTGCCAGCAGTTTAAATTTCCCCGGTGATGGCTACACCTTC.

The chain joins TRBV6-4 to TRBJ2-5; 7 positions match TRBD1. Germline trimming cut 6 bases from V and 5 bases from J; bases unmatched to any gene: 12. The V gene's germline CDR1 is MRHNA and CDR2 SNTAGT. This CDR3 is built from 15 residues. The CDR3 bases are TGTGCCAGCAGCATGCAGGGGGATGGGGAGGAGACCCAGTACTTC. Protein: CASSMQGDGEETQYF.

The V call is TRBV6-1, the J call TRBJ2-7, with 10 bases that match TRBD2. V lost 7 bases, J lost 4 bases, and 16 bases stayed unmatched. Germline lookup yields CDR1 MNHNS and CDR2 SASEGT. The CDR3 is 17 amino acids. The CDR3 DNA sequence: TGTGCCAGCACCAGGGGGGCTAGCGGGAGTTATTATTACGAGCAGTACTTC. It yields the protein CASTRGASGSYYYEQYF.

The chain recombines TRBV5-1 with TRBJ2-5; D might be TRBD1 (6 bases). V lost 4 bases and J 2 bases, leaving 12 bases between the germline ends. The CDR3 has 14 amino acids. Looked up from germline, CDR1 is SGHRS and CDR2 is YFSETQ. The CDR3 sequence: CASSTGQDQETQYF. Here the CDR3 DNA reads TGCGCCAGCAGCACGGGACAAGATCAAGAGACCCAGTACTTC. The variable domain in full, completed from reference TRBV5-1 and TRBJ2-5, reads KAGVTQTPRYLIKTRGQQVTLSCSPISGHRSVSWYQQTPGQGLQFLFEYFSETQRNKGNFPGRFSGRQFSNSRSEMNVSTLELGDSALYLCASSTGQDQETQYFGPGTRLLVL.

This clonotype was seen at least ten times. This chain links TRBV12-3 or TRBV12-4 with TRBJ2-2; 9 nucleotides agree with TRBD1. The CDR3 is 14 residues long. Trimming removed 8 bases from V and 4 bases from J; junction bases left unmatched: 5. In DNA form, the CDR3 reads TGTGCCAGCGGAACGACAGGGGGCACCGGGGAGCTGTTTTTT. Translated, it gives CASGTTGGTGELFF.

This clonotype was detected ten times or more. V usage is TRBV12-3 or TRBV12-4 and J usage is TRBJ2-2, with 12 bases lining up with TRBD2. The CDR3 covers 17 residues. Unmatched junction bases numbered 7, after V lost 4 bases and J lost 4 bases. This chain's CDR3 is CASSSLAGGLFTGELFF. Here the CDR3 DNA reads TGTGCCAGCAGTTCCCTAGCGGGGGGGCTTTTCACCGGGGAGCTGTTTTTT.

V usage is TRBV7-2 and J usage is TRBJ1-6; D unclear. Between the trimmed V and J ends, which lost 2 bases and 6 bases, there was a span of 8 bases. The germline gives CDR1 SGHTA, CDR2 FQGNSA. This CDR3 is built from 14 residues. The CDR3, as DNA: TGTGCCAGCAGCTTATCTCGGTTTAATTCACCCCTCCACTTT. It yields the protein CASSLSRFNSPLHF.

Many counts were recorded for this clonotype. The V and J genes are TRBV28 and TRBJ1-6; D unresolved. This CDR3 is built from 11 residues. V shed 7 bases and J shed 7 bases, with 5 bases lying between them. Germline CDR1 MDHEN, CDR2 SYDVKM. The CDR3: CASKENSPLHF. Written as DNA, the CDR3 is TGTGCCAGCAAGGAGAATTCACCCCTCCACTTT.